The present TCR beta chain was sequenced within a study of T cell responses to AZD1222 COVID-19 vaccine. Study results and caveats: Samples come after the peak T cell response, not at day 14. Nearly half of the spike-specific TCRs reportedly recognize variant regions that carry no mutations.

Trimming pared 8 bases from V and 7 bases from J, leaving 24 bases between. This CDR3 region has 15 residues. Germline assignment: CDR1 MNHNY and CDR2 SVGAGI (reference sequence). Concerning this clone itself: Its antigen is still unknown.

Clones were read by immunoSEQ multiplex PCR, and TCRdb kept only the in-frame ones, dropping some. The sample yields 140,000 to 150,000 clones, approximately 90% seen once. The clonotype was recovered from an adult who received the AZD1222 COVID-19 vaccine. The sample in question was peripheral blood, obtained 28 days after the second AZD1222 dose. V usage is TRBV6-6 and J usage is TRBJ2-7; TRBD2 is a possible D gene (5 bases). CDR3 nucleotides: TGTGCCAGCTTCTTCCGCGGAACTCGATCGGGGGAGCAGTACTTC. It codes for CASFFRGTRSGEQYF.